This T cell receptor beta chain emerged from a study of OX40 agonist ivuxolimab in advanced cancers. Germline V gene sequence: CDR1 MNHEY, CDR2 SVGAGI. The CDR3 is made up of 14 amino acids. The V end lost 7 bases, the J end lost 3 bases, and 15 bases lay between the germline ends. The protocol was immunoSEQ multiplex PCR, while the TCRdb copy is restricted to in-frame clones and leaves out a portion. The table shows approximately 66,000 clones, with roughly 80% occurring only once. The sample in question was CD4+ or CD8+ T cells sorted from blood, obtained in a trial of the OX40 agonist ivuxolimab. The V gene is TRBV6-5, the J gene TRBJ1-2; unclear D gene. The TCR originated in an adult with an advanced solid tumor such as melanoma, head and neck, liver or kidney cancer. CDR3 sequence (DNA): TGTGCCAGCACTCTCGAGGAGGGTCACTATGGCTACACCTTC. Translating gives CASTLEEGHYGYTF.